A selection of T cell receptor beta chains follows, all from one sample in a study of graft-versus-host responses after intestinal transplantation. Method: immunoSEQ multiplex PCR; TCRdb's copy keeps in-frame clones and lacks some. Of about 45,000 clones listed, roughly nine tenths were seen once; the top ten hold approximately 4.4%. The input for sequencing was PBMCs, taken 524 days after transplant. Receptors originate from a human patient who received an intestinal transplant, so some T cells may come from the graft donor. CDR3s include the opening cysteine and the closing phenylalanine or tryptophan. A D gene is named only where the DNA matches it firmly. Clone size is shown for a subset of rows, as once, few, many or a class of expanded clone.

V	D	size	J	DNA	CDR3
TRBV25-1	.	.	TRBJ1-4	TGTGCCAGCAGTTCCTGGGGAGGTAATGAAAAACTGTTTTTT	CASSSWGGNEKLFF
TRBV12-5	.	.	TRBJ2-1	TGTGCTAGTGGTTTAGGGACCTACCCTAACGGTGAGCAGTTCTTC	CASGLGTYPNGEQFF
TRBV14	.	.	TRBJ1-3	TGTGCCAGCAGCCAAGCGCGAGGGTCCTTTGGAAACACCATATATTTT	CASSQARGSFGNTIYF
TRBV7-9	TRBD1	few	TRBJ2-7	TGTGCCAGCAGCACTACAGGGGACGAGCAGTACTTC	CASSTTGDEQYF
TRBV6-1	.	few	TRBJ2-1	TGTGCCAGCAGTGGAGGACTGGCGAGCTCCTACAATGAGCAGTTCTTC	CASSGGLASSYNEQFF
TRBV5-1	TRBD2	.	TRBJ2-1	TGCGCCAGCAGCTGGGGACTAGCCAACAATGAGCAGTTCTTC	CASSWGLANNEQFF
TRBV9	.	.	TRBJ2-7	TGTGCCAGCAGCGGGACGACAGGAGACGAGCAGTACTTC	CASSGTTGDEQYF
TRBV6-1	.	.	TRBJ1-4	TGTGCCAGCAGGCCGGGGGCGGTTAATGAAAAACTGTTTTTT	CASRPGAVNEKLFF
TRBV5-6	TRBD1	.	TRBJ1-4	TGTGCCAGCAGCGGACAGGGGGCCGATAGCGAAAAACTGTTTTTT	CASSGQGADSEKLFF
TRBV6-5	.	.	TRBJ1-2	TGTGCCAGCAGTTTTGACAGCTATGGCTACACCTTC	CASSFDSYGYTF
TRBV11-2	TRBD2	.	TRBJ2-3	TGTGCCAGCAGCTTGGACCCGTTGTTAGCGGGAGCTATTGATACGCAGTATTTT	CASSLDPLLAGAIDTQYF
TRBV7-2	.	.	TRBJ2-5	TGTGCCAGCAGCTTTACGATTCGGGAGACCCAGTACTTC	CASSFTIRETQYF
TRBV2	TRBD2	.	TRBJ2-4	TGTGCCAGCAGTCCTACTAGCGGAAACATTCAGTACTTC	CASSPTSGNIQYF
TRBV18	.	few	TRBJ2-7	TGTGCCAGCTCACCATCCTCCTACGAGCAGTACTTC	CASSPSSYEQYF
TRBV7-3	.	.	TRBJ2-5	TGTGCCAGCAGCCCGAACTGGAGCCTGGAGACCCAGTACTTC	CASSPNWSLETQYF
TRBV10-3	.	.	TRBJ1-2	TGTGCCATCAGTGCGTTCAGGGTCTTTGGGAACTATGGCTACACCTTC	CAISAFRVFGNYGYTF
TRBV5-6	.	.	TRBJ2-5	TGTGCCAGCAGCCCCGGAGGAGGGGAAGAGACCCAGTACTTC	CASSPGGGEETQYF
TRBV7-8	TRBD2	.	TRBJ2-3	TGTGCCAGCAGCCTAGGACTAGCGGGCACAGATACGCAGTATTTT	CASSLGLAGTDTQYF
TRBV18	TRBD2	.	TRBJ2-5	TGTGCCAGCTCACCGAGGGAAGCGGGAGGACCGGGGGAGACCCAGTACTTC	CASSPREAGGPGETQYF
TRBV6-1	TRBD2	.	TRBJ2-7	TGTGCCAGCGGGACTAGCGGTAGCTCCTACGAGCAGTACTTC	CASGTSGSSYEQYF
TRBV6-6	TRBD1	.	TRBJ2-3	TGTGCCAGCAGTTACCCCCTCGGACAGGCCTTAGATACGCAGTATTTT	CASSYPLGQALDTQYF
TRBV30	TRBD2	once	TRBJ2-7	TGTGCCTGGAAGTATGGCGGGAGTAACGCCTACGAGCAGTACTTC	CAWKYGGSNAYEQYF
TRBV6-4	TRBD2	.	TRBJ2-7	TGTGCCAGCAAGAAAGCGGGGGCCTACGAGCAGTACTTC	CASKKAGAYEQYF
TRBV19	TRBD2	.	TRBJ2-1	TGTGCCAGTAGTATGAAGACTAGCGGGGCTAGCTCCTACAATGAGCAGTTCTTC	CASSMKTSGASSYNEQFF
TRBV5-4	.	.	TRBJ1-3	TGTGCCAGCAGCTCTACAATGACAGGAAACACCATATATTTT	CASSSTMTGNTIYF
TRBV7-2	.	.	TRBJ1-1	TGTGCCAGCAGCCCTGGAGGGGGGGGCACTGAAGCTTTCTTT	CASSPGGGGTEAFF
TRBV6-6	.	.	TRBJ2-2	TGTGCCAGCAGTTACTCGGGGGACACCGGGGAGCTGTTTTTT	CASSYSGDTGELFF
TRBV10-3	.	.	TRBJ2-3	TGTGCCATCAGTGATAACGGGGATACGCAGTATTTT	CAISDNGDTQYF
TRBV7-2	.	.	TRBJ2-2	TGTGCCAGCAGCTTTTCTAGCACCGGGGAGCTGTTTTTT	CASSFSSTGELFF
TRBV6-1	TRBD1	.	TRBJ2-2	TGTGCCAGCAGCTTACAGGGGCGAGGCACCGGGGAGCTGTTTTTT	CASSLQGRGTGELFF
TRBV28	.	.	TRBJ2-1	TGTGCCAGCAGTTTAGGCAGCGGAGAGCAGTTCTTC	CASSLGSGEQFF
TRBV7-2	.	.	TRBJ1-2	TGTGCCAGTTCCCTACCCGACGGTACCTTTTACTATGGCTACACCTTC	CASSLPDGTFYYGYTF
TRBV7-2	.	once	TRBJ2-2	TGTGCCAGCAGCTTAATTCGCTCAATGACGCAGTCCGGGGAGCTGTTTTTT	CASSLIRSMTQSGELFF
TRBV28	TRBD2	.	TRBJ2-1	TGTGCCAGCAGTTTCGGGGGGGCGTGGGAGCAGTTCTTC	CASSFGGAWEQFF
TRBV19	.	.	TRBJ2-2	TGTGCCAGTACCCTACTCCTGAACACCGGGGAGCTGTTTTTT	CASTLLLNTGELFF
TRBV19	.	few	TRBJ1-6	TGTGCCAGTAGTATAGGGTCCCGGAACCTCCACTTT	CASSIGSRNLHF
TRBV27	TRBD2	.	TRBJ2-3	TGTGCCAGCAGTCGACTAGCGGGAAGTCCGCAAGATACGCAGTATTTT	CASSRLAGSPQDTQYF
TRBV13	.	.	TRBJ2-7	TGTGCCAGCAGCTTAAGAGACAGAAGCTCCTACGAGCAGTACTTC	CASSLRDRSSYEQYF
TRBV30	.	.	TRBJ1-4	TGTGCCTGGAGTAGTCTCGCAACTAATGAAAAACTGTTTTTT	CAWSSLATNEKLFF
TRBV5-1	.	.	TRBJ1-1	TGCGCCAGCAGCTTGGCCGGGGATAGCACTGAAGCTTTCTTT	CASSLAGDSTEAFF
TRBV2	.	.	TRBJ1-2	TGTGCCAGCAGTGACCAGGCTAACTATGGCTACACCTTC	CASSDQANYGYTF
TRBV28	TRBD1	.	TRBJ2-7	TGTGCCAGCAGTTTTCTTTGGGGGACAGGGACGGGCGAGCAGTACTTC	CASSFLWGTGTGEQYF
TRBV10-3	TRBD2	.	TRBJ2-7	TGTGCCATCAGTGAGTCGAAGCGGGGGAAATACGAGCAGTACTTC	CAISESKRGKYEQYF
TRBV19	TRBD1	.	TRBJ2-7	TGTGCCACGAGGGACAGGGAAAGGTCCTACGAGCAGTACTTC	CATRDRERSYEQYF
TRBV5-5	.	.	TRBJ2-3	TGTGCCAGCAGCTTGTCAGGGGCAGATACGCAGTATTTT	CASSLSGADTQYF
TRBV5-1	.	once	TRBJ2-7	TGCGCCAGCAGCTTGGCCGGAACGCCTCCCGCCATATACGAGCAGTACTTC	CASSLAGTPPAIYEQYF
TRBV4-1	TRBD1	.	TRBJ1-2	TGCGCCAGCAGCCAAGGACAGGGGCATGGCTACACCTTC	CASSQGQGHGYTF